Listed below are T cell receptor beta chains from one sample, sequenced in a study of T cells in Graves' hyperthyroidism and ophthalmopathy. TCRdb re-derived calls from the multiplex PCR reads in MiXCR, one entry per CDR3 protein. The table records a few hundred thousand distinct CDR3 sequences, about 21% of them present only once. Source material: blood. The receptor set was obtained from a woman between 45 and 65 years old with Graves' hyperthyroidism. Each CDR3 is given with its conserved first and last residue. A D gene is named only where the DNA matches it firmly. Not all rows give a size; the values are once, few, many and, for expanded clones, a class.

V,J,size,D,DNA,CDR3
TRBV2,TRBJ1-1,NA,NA,TGTGCCAGCCGACTTGGTAGCCTGGACACTGAAGCTTTCTTT,CASRLGSLDTEAFF
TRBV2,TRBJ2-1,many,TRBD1,TGTGCCAGCACGGGGCCGGGACAGAGTTACAATGAGCAGTTCTTC,CASTGPGQSYNEQFF
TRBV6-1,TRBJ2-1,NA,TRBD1,TGTGCCAGCAGTGCCGCCGGGACAGGGAGGTCAAATGGGCAGTTCTTC,CASSAAGTGRSNGQFF
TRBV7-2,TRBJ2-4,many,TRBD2,TGTGCCAGCAGTCCGACTAGCACAATTGAAAACATTCAGTACTTC,CASSPTSTIENIQYF
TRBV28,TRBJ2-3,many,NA,TGTGCCAGCAGTTTATTCGGGAGTGGGTCAGATACGCAGTATTTT,CASSLFGSGSDTQYF
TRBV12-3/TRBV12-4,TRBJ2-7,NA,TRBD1,TGTGCCAGCAGTGGTTCTAGGACAGGGTACTCCTACGAGCAGTACTTC,CASSGSRTGYSYEQYF
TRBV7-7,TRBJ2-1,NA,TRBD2,TGTGCTAGCAGCCAGACTAGCGGGGGTGGGTCGAATGAGCAGTTCTTC,CASSQTSGGGSNEQFF
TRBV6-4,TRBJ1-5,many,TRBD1,TGTGCCAGCAGTGACTCAAGGGACAGGGGAAGGGGGGGCAATCAGCCCCAGCATTTT,CASSDSRDRGRGGNQPQHF
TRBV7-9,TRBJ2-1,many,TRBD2,TGTGCCAGCAGCTTAGCGAGAACTAGCGGGGGTAGGGATGAGCAGTTCTTC,CASSLARTSGGRDEQFF
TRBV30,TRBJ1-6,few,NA,TGTGCCTGGATGGGGCACAGCGTCGGGTCACCCCTCCACTTT,CAWMGHSVGSPLHF
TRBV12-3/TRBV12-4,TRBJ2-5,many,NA,TGTGCCAGCAGTTTAAGATGGCGGGAGACCCAGTACTTC,CASSLRWRETQYF
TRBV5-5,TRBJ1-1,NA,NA,TGTGCCAGCAGTACCCAGGGACTGAACACTGAAGCTTTCTTT,CASSTQGLNTEAFF
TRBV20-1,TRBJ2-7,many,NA,TGCAGTGCTTTTCTGACAGAGCGCCACGAGCAGTACTTC,CSAFLTERHEQYF
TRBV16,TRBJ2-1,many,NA,TGTGCCAGCAGCCAACAAACGGGAGCCTCGGATGAGCAGTTCTTC,CASSQQTGASDEQFF
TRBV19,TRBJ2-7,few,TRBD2,TGTGCCAGTAGACAAAGTAGCGGGCCGGGCTACGAGCAGTACTTC,CASRQSSGPGYEQYF
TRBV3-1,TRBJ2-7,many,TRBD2,TGTGCCAGCAGCGCGGGACTAGCGAGCTCCTACGAGCAGTACTTC,CASSAGLASSYEQYF
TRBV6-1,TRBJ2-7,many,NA,TGTGCCAGCAGTGTAAGCCCGGGACTCCTCTTCCCCTACGAGCAGTACTTC,CASSVSPGLLFPYEQYF
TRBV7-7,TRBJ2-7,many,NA,TGTGCTAGCAGCAAACAGGGAAGGGACGAGCAGTACTTC,CASSKQGRDEQYF
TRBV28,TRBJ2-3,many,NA,TGTGCCAGCGCAACTAGCGGATCAGGGGGAGATACGCAGTATTTT,CASATSGSGGDTQYF
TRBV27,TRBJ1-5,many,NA,TGTGCCAGCAGTTTAAACAGACTTAGCAATCAGCCCCAGCATTTT,CASSLNRLSNQPQHF
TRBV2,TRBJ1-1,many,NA,TGTGCCAGCAGTGATTTAAGGATGGGCACTGAAGCTTTCTTT,CASSDLRMGTEAFF
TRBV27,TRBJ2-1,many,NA,TGTGCCAGCACGGGGGGCGGCGATGAGCAGTTCTTC,CASTGGGDEQFF
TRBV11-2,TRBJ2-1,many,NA,TGTGCCAGCAGCCCAGTGGTGGGGCCCCTCTACAATGAGCAGTTCTTC,CASSPVVGPLYNEQFF
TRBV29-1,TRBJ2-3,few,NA,TGCACCATGATAGCTCCTAGCACAGATACGCAGTATTTT,CTMIAPSTDTQYF
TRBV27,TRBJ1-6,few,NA,TGTGCCAGCAGACGAGGGGACTCCTATAATTCACCCCTCCACTTT,CASRRGDSYNSPLHF
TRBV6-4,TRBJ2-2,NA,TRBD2,TGTGCCAGCAGTTCGACTAGCGGAAACACCGGGGAGCTGTTTTTT,CASSSTSGNTGELFF
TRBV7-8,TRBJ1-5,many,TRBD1,TGTGCCAGCAGCTTGGATACCGGACAGGGGACTCAGCCCCAGCATTTT,CASSLDTGQGTQPQHF
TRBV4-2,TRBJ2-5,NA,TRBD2,TGTGCCAGCAGCCTCCGGACTAGCGGGGCCTCGGGGGAGGAGACCCAGTACTTC,CASSLRTSGASGEETQYF
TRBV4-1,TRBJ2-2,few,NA,TGCGCCAGCAGCCAAGCTAGTCACACCGGGGAGCTGTTTTTT,CASSQASHTGELFF
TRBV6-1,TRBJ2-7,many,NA,TGTGCCAGCAGTCTTTCATGGAACGAGCCCGTTTCCGAGCAGTACTTC,CASSLSWNEPVSEQYF
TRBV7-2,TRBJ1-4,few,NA,TGTGCCAGCAGCCCGACGGGAGACGGCAACCAAAAACTGTTTTTT,CASSPTGDGNQKLFF
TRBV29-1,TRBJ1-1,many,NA,TGCAGCGTGGGGGCAGGGCAGGTGAAAGCTTTCTTT,CSVGAGQVKAFF
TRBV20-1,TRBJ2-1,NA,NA,TGCAGTGCCAAGAGACCCGGCAATGAGCAGTTCTTC,CSAKRPGNEQFF
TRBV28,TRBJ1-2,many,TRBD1,TGTGCCAGCAGACCTGCCGGGACAGAAGTCTATGGCTACACCTTC,CASRPAGTEVYGYTF
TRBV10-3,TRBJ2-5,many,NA,TGTGCCATCAGTGAGTCCGGCGGCGGTAGCTCGGAGACCCAGTACTTC,CAISESGGGSSETQYF
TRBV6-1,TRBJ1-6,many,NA,TGTGCCAGCAGAACGCAGGGGTATAATTCACCCCTCCACTTT,CASRTQGYNSPLHF
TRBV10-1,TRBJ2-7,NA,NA,TGCGCCAGCAGTGACTCCATACAGGGTGCGGACGAGCAGTACTTC,CASSDSIQGADEQYF
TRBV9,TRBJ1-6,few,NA,TGTGCCAGCGGGGGGGCAAGTTCACCCCTCCACTTT,CASGGASSPLHF
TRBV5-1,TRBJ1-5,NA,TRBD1,TGCGCCAGCAGCGCTGGACAGGGAGGTGGGCAGCCCCAGCATTTT,CASSAGQGGGQPQHF
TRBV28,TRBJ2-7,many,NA,TGTGCCAGCAGACCCAGGGGTTCTTGGTACGAGCAGTACTTC,CASRPRGSWYEQYF
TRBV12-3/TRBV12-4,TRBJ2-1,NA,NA,TGTGCCAGCAGCCCCACCAGCGGGCCTGGGAATGAGCAGTTCTTC,CASSPTSGPGNEQFF
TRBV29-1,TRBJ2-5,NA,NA,TGCAGCGTTGAAGATCTTAAGGGAGGGGGTGAGGAGACCCAGTACTTC,CSVEDLKGGGEETQYF
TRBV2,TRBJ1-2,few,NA,TGTGCCAGCCTCCGGAGGGCAGCCAACTATGGCTACACCTTC,CASLRRAANYGYTF
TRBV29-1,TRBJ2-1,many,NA,TGCAGCTCCCGCGGGACTCAGCCCTACAATGAGCAGTTCTTC,CSSRGTQPYNEQFF
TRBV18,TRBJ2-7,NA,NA,TGTGCCAGCTCCTTAAAGCAAGATCGCGAGCAGTACTTC,CASSLKQDREQYF
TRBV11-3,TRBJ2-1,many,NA,TGTGCCAGCACCCAAGTACGAGGGCGCAATGAGCAGTTCTTC,CASTQVRGRNEQFF
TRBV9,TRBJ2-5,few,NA,TGTGCCAGCAGCGTTAGAATTACGGAGACCCAGTACTTC,CASSVRITETQYF
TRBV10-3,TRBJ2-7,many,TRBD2,TGTGCCATCAGAGATAGCGGGGGGCCCTACGAGCAGTACTTC,CAIRDSGGPYEQYF
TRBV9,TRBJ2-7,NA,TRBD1,TGTGCCAGCAGCCTAGACGGGACAGGGGTCTACGAGCAGTACTTC,CASSLDGTGVYEQYF
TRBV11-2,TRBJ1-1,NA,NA,TGTGCCAGCAGTTTACCGACCACAAGGACTGAAGCTTTCTTT,CASSLPTTRTEAFF
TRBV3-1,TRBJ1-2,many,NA,TGTGCCAGCAGCCAAGACAGGGTCAGAAACTATGGCTACACCTTC,CASSQDRVRNYGYTF
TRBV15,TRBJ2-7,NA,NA,TGTGCCACCAGCAGAGTGGGAGGCAACGAGCAGTACTTC,CATSRVGGNEQYF